One T cell receptor (beta chain) is described in this entry. The data derive from a study of PD-L1 blockade in urothelial cancer. Study-wide background: Male sex and bladder-origin urothelial cancer characterized about 90% of the 29 patients. Enrolled patients had been treated previously with 0 to 3 chemotherapy regimens. The analyses of blood took place 3 weeks (second dose) and 6 weeks after treatment start.

The assay was immunoSEQ multiplex PCR, and TCRdb's table has in-frame clones only and misses some. The table shows approximately 91,000 clones, with 83% occurring only once. As to time point: peripheral blood 6 weeks after treatment start. Diagnoses among patients were locally advanced or metastatic urothelial carcinoma. CDR3 length: 16 amino acids. The rearrangement links TRBV21-1 to TRBJ2-7; TRBD2 is the table's D call, not checked against the DNA. TRBV21-1 is classified as a pseudogene. The TCR was taken from a man aged 65 to 85 with urothelial cancer. The specimen was PBMCs, collected around atezolizumab (anti-PD-L1) treatment. The CDR3 here is CASSKGGGEPPYEQYF. The DNA for the CDR3 is TGTGCCAGCAGCAAAGGAGGAGGGGAGCCGCCCTACGAGCAGTACTTC.